This TCR beta chain was found in a study of T cell responses to AZD1222 COVID-19 vaccine. Turning to the study itself: Combined were second doses at about 4 or about 12 weeks.

Profiled with immunoSEQ multiplex PCR; TCRdb holds only in-frame clones, not every one. The sample holds about 150,000 clones, 93% seen once. This CDR3 region has 13 residues. The germline V gene encodes CDR1 SGHNT and CDR2 YENEEA. The V gene lost 0 bases and the J gene lost 8 bases, with 7 bases spanning the gap. Study findings and constraints: Compared with day 0, the breadth and depth of the Spike-specific TCR repertoire rose significantly after two doses of AZD1222. As reported, nearly half of all spike-specific TCRs target variant regions that are unmutated. There were mostly white British donors and more females than males, and clonal diversity was possibly underestimated.

With regard to this clone: The antigen remains undetermined.

Sequenced here: peripheral blood, sampled on day 0 of AZD1222 vaccination. The clonotype comes from an adult in good health. The J gene is TRBJ2-2, the V gene TRBV11-3; D not resolved. CDR3 bases: TGTGCCAGCAGCTTAGACGGCCAGGGGGAGCTGTTTTTT. Translation: CASSLDGQGELFF.